This T cell receptor (beta chain) was sequenced during a study of CD8+CD57+ T cells in acquired aplastic anemia. The wider study: When averaged, DNA from sorted CD4+ and CD8+ cells came to approximately 3.2 ug. General observations from the study: Patients and healthy controls showed no significant CD8+ Simpson's diversity difference.

Germline CDR1 reads ENHRY; CDR2 reads SYGVKD. The CDR3 runs to 16 residues. Trimming shortened V by 0 bases and J by 3 bases, and 9 bases separated the two germline ends. Both TCR beta VDJ combination and CDR3 sequence profiling were carried out. Genomic DNA was the template for this profiling. TCRdb processed the reads anew with MiXCR; each CDR3 protein has one entry. This table holds around 200,000 distinct CDR3 sequences, 61% found once. This clonotype was counted many times. The antigen remains undetermined. This TCR was recovered from a human donor in good health. The V gene is TRBV10-3, the J gene TRBJ2-6; possible D gene TRBD2, 5 bases. Sequencing used sorted CD4+, CD8+, or CD8+CD57+ T cells (not recorded which) from PBMCs. CDR3 sequence: CAISESEEGGANVLTF. CDR3 coding DNA: TGTGCCATCAGTGAGTCGGAGGAAGGTGGGGCCAACGTCCTGACTTTC.